The present entry profiles one TCR beta chain with its context. Other DNA sequences from this sample encode an identical CDR3 as well. Germline V gene sequence: CDR1 SGDLS, CDR2 YYNGEE. The V and J ends lost 2 bases and 7 bases respectively, with 13 bases between them. The length of the CDR3 is 14 residues. The record originates from a study of blood T cell repertoires in COVID-19. Here immunoSEQ multiplex PCR was the method, and the copy in TCRdb shows in-frame clones only, minus some. The table has some 530,000 clones, around 85% seen once. The receptor comes from a woman aged 55-70 years who had recovered from COVID-19. Sequences were obtained from PBMCs or T cells enriched from blood (not recorded which). This chain uses TRBV9 with TRBJ1-5; D might be TRBD1 (6 bases). CDR3 bases: TGTGCCAGCAGCGTGGGAGCGGGGGGCCAGCCCCAGCATTTT. Translation: CASSVGAGGQPQHF.